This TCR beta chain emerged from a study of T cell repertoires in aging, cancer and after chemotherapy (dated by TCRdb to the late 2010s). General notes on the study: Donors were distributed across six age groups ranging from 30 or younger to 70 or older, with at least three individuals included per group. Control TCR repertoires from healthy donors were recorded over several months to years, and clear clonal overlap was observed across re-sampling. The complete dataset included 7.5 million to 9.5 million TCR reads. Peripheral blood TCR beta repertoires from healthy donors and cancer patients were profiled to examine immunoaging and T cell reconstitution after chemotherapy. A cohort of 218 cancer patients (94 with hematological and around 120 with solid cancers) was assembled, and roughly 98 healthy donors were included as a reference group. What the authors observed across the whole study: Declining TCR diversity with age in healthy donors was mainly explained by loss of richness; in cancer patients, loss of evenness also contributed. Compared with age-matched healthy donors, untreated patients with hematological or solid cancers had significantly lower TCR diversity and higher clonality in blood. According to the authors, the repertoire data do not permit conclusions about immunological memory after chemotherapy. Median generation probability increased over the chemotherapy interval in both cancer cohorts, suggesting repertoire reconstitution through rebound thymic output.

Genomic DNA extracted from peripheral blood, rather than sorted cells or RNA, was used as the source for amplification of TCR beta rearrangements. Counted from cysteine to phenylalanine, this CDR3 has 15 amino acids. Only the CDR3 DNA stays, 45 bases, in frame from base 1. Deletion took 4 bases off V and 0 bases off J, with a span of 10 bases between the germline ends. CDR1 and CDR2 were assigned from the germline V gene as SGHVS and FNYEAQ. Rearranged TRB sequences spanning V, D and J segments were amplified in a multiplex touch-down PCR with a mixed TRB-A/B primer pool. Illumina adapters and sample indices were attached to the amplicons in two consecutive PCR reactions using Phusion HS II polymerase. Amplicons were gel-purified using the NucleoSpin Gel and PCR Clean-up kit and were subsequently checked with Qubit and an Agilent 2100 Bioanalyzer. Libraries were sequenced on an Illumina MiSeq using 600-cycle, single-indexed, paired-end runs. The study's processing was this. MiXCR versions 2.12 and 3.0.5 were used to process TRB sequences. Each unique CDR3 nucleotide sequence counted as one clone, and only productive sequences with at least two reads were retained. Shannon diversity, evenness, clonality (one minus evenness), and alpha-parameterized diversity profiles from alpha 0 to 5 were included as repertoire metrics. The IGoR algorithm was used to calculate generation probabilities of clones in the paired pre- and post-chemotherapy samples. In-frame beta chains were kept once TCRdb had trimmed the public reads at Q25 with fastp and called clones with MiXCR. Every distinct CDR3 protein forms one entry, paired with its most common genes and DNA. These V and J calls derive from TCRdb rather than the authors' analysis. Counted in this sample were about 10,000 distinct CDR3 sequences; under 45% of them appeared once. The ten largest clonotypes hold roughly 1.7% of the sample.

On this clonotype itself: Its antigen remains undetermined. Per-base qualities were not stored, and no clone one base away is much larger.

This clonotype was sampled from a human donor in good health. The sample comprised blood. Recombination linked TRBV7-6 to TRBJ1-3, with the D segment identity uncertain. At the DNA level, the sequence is TGTGCCAGCAGCTCACAGCCTAGCTCTGGAAACACCATATATTTT. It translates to CASSSQPSSGNTIYF.